Listed below are T cell receptor beta chains from one sample, sequenced in a study of shared clonotypes between healthy human individuals. The data were produced by immunoSEQ multiplex PCR, yet TCRdb's version contains in-frame clones alone and is incomplete. The data contain hundreds of thousands of clones, about 91% of them singletons. Sequencing was carried out using naive CD8+ T cells sorted from blood. These receptors all stem from a young man in good health. Each CDR3 is given with its conserved first and last residue. D genes are given only for firm matches. The size field is filled for only some rows; it gives once, few, many or a size class.

d_call	clone_size	j_call	v_call	cdr3_nt	cdr3_aa
NA	NA	TRBJ2-7	TRBV25-1	TGTGCCAGCAGTGATTATCCCGAGCAGTACTTC	CASSDYPEQYF
TRBD2	NA	TRBJ2-1	TRBV11-2	TGTGCCAGCAGGACTACGTCCACCATTAGCGGGGAGTGGTTGGATGAGCAGTTCTTC	CASRTTSTISGEWLDEQFF
TRBD2	NA	TRBJ2-3	TRBV7-9	TGTGCCAGCAGCTGGACTAGCGGAAACTCAGATACGCAGTATTTT	CASSWTSGNSDTQYF
NA	NA	TRBJ2-7	TRBV10-2	TGCGCCAGCAGCCCCGGTCTTAGGCCCAACGAGCAGTACTTC	CASSPGLRPNEQYF
NA	NA	TRBJ2-3	TRBV19	TGTGCCAGTAGCCCCGGGGGAGATACGCAGTATTTT	CASSPGGDTQYF
NA	NA	TRBJ2-7	TRBV5-6	TGTGCCAGCAGCTTGTGGGTAGCGGTCTCCTACGAGCAGTACTTC	CASSLWVAVSYEQYF
TRBD1	NA	TRBJ1-5	TRBV5-5	TGTGCCAGCAGCTGGGGGACAGGCAATCAGCCCCAGCATTTT	CASSWGTGNQPQHF
NA	NA	TRBJ2-5	TRBV9	TGTGCCAGCAGCGCCCACGCCCTGGGACCCCGACCGGGGGAGACCCAGTACTTC	CASSAHALGPRPGETQYF
TRBD2	NA	TRBJ2-7	TRBV7-6	TGTGCCAGCAGCAAGGGCCTACTAGCGGCCGCCTACGAGCAGTACTTC	CASSKGLLAAAYEQYF
TRBD2	NA	TRBJ2-1	TRBV11-2	TGTGCCAGCAGCAAGGGGACTAGTTCGAGCAATGAGCAGTTCTTC	CASSKGTSSSNEQFF
NA	NA	TRBJ1-4	TRBV4-1	TGCGCCAGCAGCGCCGGACAGAAGTCGCATGAAAAACTGTTTTTT	CASSAGQKSHEKLFF
NA	NA	TRBJ2-2	TRBV15	TGTGCCACCAGCAGTTCGCTGGGAGTGGATTACACCGGGGAGCTGTTTTTT	CATSSSLGVDYTGELFF
TRBD2	NA	TRBJ2-4	TRBV4-3	TGCGCCAGCAGCGAGGCACTAGCGGTGCTAGCCAAAAACATTCAGTACTTC	CASSEALAVLAKNIQYF
NA	NA	TRBJ2-7	TRBV7-8	TGTGCCAGCAGCTTCGGTAGCGGATACGAGCAGTACTTC	CASSFGSGYEQYF
NA	NA	TRBJ2-7	TRBV27	TGTGCCAGCAGTATGGGTGGGAGCTCCTACGAGCAGTACTTC	CASSMGGSSYEQYF
NA	NA	TRBJ2-2	TRBV4-2	TGTGCCAGCAGCCAAGATACTATGGGCCCGAACTGGGAGCTGTTTTTT	CASSQDTMGPNWELFF
TRBD2	NA	TRBJ2-1	TRBV6-5	TGTGCCGCAACTGGACTAGCCGGGAATGAGCAGTTCTTC	CAATGLAGNEQFF
NA	NA	TRBJ2-7	TRBV19	TGTGCCAGTAGTATAGGACTAGCCTACGAGCAGTACTTC	CASSIGLAYEQYF
NA	NA	TRBJ2-1	TRBV7-9	TGTGCCAGCAGCTTAAGGGGTGGGTCCTACAATGAGCAGTTCTTC	CASSLRGGSYNEQFF
NA	NA	TRBJ2-1	TRBV6-5	TGTGCCAGCAGTTACGGAGGGCCCAATGAGCAGTTCTTC	CASSYGGPNEQFF
NA	NA	TRBJ2-2	TRBV30	TGTGCCTGGGGGGACACCGGGGAGCTGTTTTTT	CAWGDTGELFF
TRBD1	NA	TRBJ2-2	TRBV10-2	TGCGCCAGCAGTGAGTGGACAGGGAAGGCCGGGGAGCTGTTTTTT	CASSEWTGKAGELFF
NA	NA	TRBJ2-1	TRBV27	TGTGCCAGCAGTGCGAACGCGTTAAAAGAGCAGTTCTTC	CASSANALKEQFF
TRBD1	NA	TRBJ2-7	TRBV7-9	TGTGCCAGCAGCCCGTGGACAGGGGACGACGAGCAGTACTTC	CASSPWTGDDEQYF
TRBD2	NA	TRBJ2-7	TRBV28	TGTGCCAGCAGTTTACGACTAGCGGCCTCCTACGAGCAGTACTTC	CASSLRLAASYEQYF
TRBD1	NA	TRBJ2-1	TRBV7-6	TGTGCCAGCAGCTTACGGACAGGGTACAATGAGCAGTTCTTC	CASSLRTGYNEQFF
NA	NA	TRBJ2-2	TRBV27	TGTGCCAGCAGTTCGCGCGGCCGGAGTGGGACCGGGGAGCTGTTTTTT	CASSSRGRSGTGELFF
TRBD2	NA	TRBJ2-3	TRBV27	TGTGCCAGCAGACCCGCGGGAGGTATGTCAGATACGCAGTATTTT	CASRPAGGMSDTQYF
NA	NA	TRBJ2-3	TRBV7-8	TGTGCCAGCAGCCGAACCACAGATACGCAGTATTTT	CASSRTTDTQYF
TRBD1	once	TRBJ1-2	TRBV6-5	TGTGCCAGCAGCAGGGACAGGGGGCTTGGAGGCTACACCTTC	CASSRDRGLGGYTF
TRBD2	NA	TRBJ2-3	TRBV6-5	TGTGCCAGCAACCGGGGGGAGAGTCCAGATACGCAGTATTTT	CASNRGESPDTQYF
NA	NA	TRBJ2-1	TRBV2	TGTGCCAGCAGTGCCCCACTAGCCAGCTCCTACAATGAGCAGTTCTTC	CASSAPLASSYNEQFF
NA	NA	TRBJ2-7	TRBV29-1	TGCAGCGTTGCCCAGTTGAGACAGGCTTCCTACGAGCAGTACTTC	CSVAQLRQASYEQYF
TRBD2	NA	TRBJ2-1	TRBV29-1	TGCAGCGTTTCCCTAGCGGGAGGGAACAATGAGCAGTTCTTC	CSVSLAGGNNEQFF
NA	NA	TRBJ2-1	TRBV7-8	TGTGCCAGCAGCTTAGAGGGGTCAGGGTTGAACAATGAGCAGTTCTTC	CASSLEGSGLNNEQFF
NA	NA	TRBJ1-4	TRBV21-1	TGTGCCAGCAGGCCCGAGGGTGAAAAACTGTTTTTT	CASRPEGEKLFF
NA	NA	TRBJ2-2	TRBV7-9	TGTGCCAGCAGCAGGGACCTAACCGGGGAGCTGTTTTTT	CASSRDLTGELFF
NA	once	TRBJ2-5	TRBV28	TGTGCCAGCCGGGAGTCCGAGACCCAGTACTTC	CASRESETQYF
TRBD2	NA	TRBJ2-3	TRBV6-1	TGTGCCAGCAGTGAAATAGCGGGAGAGTATATGCATACGCAGTATTTT	CASSEIAGEYMHTQYF
NA	few	TRBJ2-7	TRBV7-9	TGTGCCAGCAGCGCAACCGGGTTCGTAGTATTC	CASSATGFVVF
NA	NA	TRBJ1-1	TRBV19	TGTGCCAGTAGTATACCCCAGGAGGTCCCTGAAGCTTTCTTT	CASSIPQEVPEAFF
NA	NA	TRBJ1-1	TRBV2	TGTGCCAGCACCATCCCGACAGGTGTGAACACTGAAGCTTTCTTT	CASTIPTGVNTEAFF
NA	NA	TRBJ2-1	TRBV4-3	TGCGCCAGCAGCCAAGATGGGGGAAACTCCTACAATGAGCAGTTCTTC	CASSQDGGNSYNEQFF
NA	NA	TRBJ2-1	TRBV4-1	TGCGCCAGCAGCCAAGATATCGGGAGCTCCTACAATGAGCAGTTCTTC	CASSQDIGSSYNEQFF
TRBD2	NA	TRBJ2-3	TRBV15	TGTGCCACCAGCAGAGATCGGGCGGGAGGGACAGATACGCAGTATTTT	CATSRDRAGGTDTQYF
NA	NA	TRBJ1-4	TRBV6-6	TGTGCCAGCAGTTACTCCTTAGGGGCTTCTAATGAAAAACTGTTTTTT	CASSYSLGASNEKLFF
NA	NA	TRBJ2-7	TRBV29-1	TGCAGCGTTGAAGGCCCAACCTACGAGCAGTACTTC	CSVEGPTYEQYF